The present TCR beta chain was sequenced within a study of molecular identifiers for immune sequencing clone quantification. Study information: Naive CD8 cell RNA, from roughly 20,000 or 100,000 cells, was split five ways in replicates, with four sequenced.

TCRdb re-derived calls from the PCR reads in MiXCR, one entry per CDR3 protein. Altogether about 500,000 distinct CDR3 sequences are present, 25% being singletons, with the ten largest covering roughly 0.77%. CDR1 is LNHDA and CDR2 is SQIVND in the germline V gene (reference sequence). The CDR3 contains 14 residues. The V gene lost 3 bases and the J gene lost 0 bases, with 9 bases spanning the gap. On this clonotype: The antigen is undetermined.

Study observations and caveats: Clones that had above 20 RNA copies took up over 98% of effector molecules but under 1% in naive cells.

The source material was naive CD8+ T cells from blood, with Jurkat cell RNA spiked in. Subset: FACS-sorted CD8+CD4-CCR7+CD45RA+ naive T cells. The origin of this receptor is a human donor in good health. Some libraries in this study had Jurkat cell RNA spiked in. The chain uses TRBV19 and TRBJ2-7; D not certain. The CDR3 region has the DNA TGTGCCAGTAGTATTGGCGGAACCTCCTACGAGCAGTACTTC. Translation gives CASSIGGTSYEQYF.